Following are 29 T cell receptor beta chains from one sample sequenced in a study of cytomegalovirus exposure and HLA in healthy donors. Vbeta (60) and Jbeta (13) primers were used in the PCR. Only in-frame clones appear in the TCRdb table, and some are missing; sequencing was by immunoSEQ multiplex PCR. In total, the table holds fewer than 200,000 clones. The sequencing input was PBMCs. These receptors were obtained from a young man in good health and CMV-seronegative.

J is TRBJ2-7 and V is TRBV21-1; TRBD1, the table's D call, lacks a check against the DNA. TRBV21-1 is a pseudogene locus. The CDR3 loop spans 14 amino acids. CDR3 protein: CASSRYTGNYEQYF. Written as DNA, the CDR3 is TGTGCCAGCAGCCGATACACAGGGAACTACGAGCAGTACTTC.

The rearrangement uses TRBV30 and TRBJ1-1; tentative D call: TRBD1 (6 bases). Germline CDR1 and CDR2: GTSNPN and SVGIG (reference sequence). V lost 0 bases to trimming and J lost 4 bases, with 9 bases between them. The CDR3 contains 13 residues. This chain's CDR3 is CAWSVQGFTEAFF. The CDR3 DNA reads TGTGCCTGGAGTGTACAGGGTTTCACTGAAGCTTTCTTT.

The genes are TRBV6-5 and TRBJ2-1, with 7 bases that match TRBD1. Per the germline V gene, CDR1 is MNHEY and CDR2 is SVGAGI. The V gene end was trimmed by 6 bases and the J gene end by 4 bases; junction bases not matched to a gene: 6. CDR3 length: 14 amino acids. The CDR3 DNA reads as TGTGCCAGCAGCTCGACAGGGATTTACAATGAGCAGTTCTTC. Translating it yields CASSSTGIYNEQFF.

The rearrangement uses TRBV4-1 and TRBJ1-2; D is perhaps TRBD1 (6 bases). This CDR3 contains 16 residues. V lost 4 bases and J lost 0, with 15 bases in between. The germline gives CDR1 MGHRA, CDR2 YSYEKL. The CDR3 DNA is TGCGCCAGCAGCCGATCCGGGACACTGCCTAACTATGGCTACACCTTC. This encodes CASSRSGTLPNYGYTF.

The gene calls are TRBV15 and TRBJ1-2; 7 positions match TRBD1. J lost 8 bases, V lost 0 bases, and 6 bases had no gene match. This CDR3 is 14 amino acids long. CDR1 is LNHNV and CDR2 is YYDKDF in the germline V gene (reference sequence). CDR3 in DNA: TGTGCCACCAGCAGAGATCAGGGGGTTGACGGCTACACCTTC. As protein: CATSRDQGVDGYTF. Based on the CDR3 plus reference TRBV15 and TRBJ1-2, the full variable domain is DAMVIQNPRYQVTQFGKPVTLSCSQTLNHNVMYWYQQKSSQAPKLLFHYYDKDFNNEADTPDNFQSRRPNTSFCFLDIRSPGLGDTAMYLCATSRDQGVDGYTFGSGTRLTVV.

V usage is TRBV19 and J usage is TRBJ2-3, with D possibly being TRBD2 (7 bases). V lost 1 base and J 2 bases, leaving 19 bases between the germline ends. Per the germline V gene, CDR1 is LNHDA and CDR2 is SQIVND (reference sequence). This CDR3 comprises 18 residues. The CDR3 DNA reads as TGTGCCAGTAGTATAGGCTACGGGGCGGGGGCCTTCACAGATACGCAGTATTTT. It is translated as CASSIGYGAGAFTDTQYF.

V and J are TRBV7-2 and TRBJ1-2; TRBD1 matches 7 bases. With V trimmed by 5 bases and J by 4 bases, 10 bases remained unmatched. Germline-derived CDR1 and CDR2 are SGHTA and FQGNSA. The CDR3 runs to 15 residues. DNA of the CDR3: TGTGCCAGCAGCGCTTACAGGGGAGGAGGCTATGGCTACACCTTC. Encoded protein: CASSAYRGGGYGYTF.

The rearrangement uses TRBV28 and TRBJ2-5, with 10 bases matching TRBD2. CDR1 MDHEN and CDR2 SYDVKM come from the germline V gene. The CDR3 contains 16 residues. J was trimmed by 6 bases and V by 5 bases; bases with no gene match: 12. CDR3 protein: CASSPPASGRDKTQYF. CDR3 in DNA: TGTGCCAGCAGTCCCCCCGCCAGCGGGAGGGACAAGACCCAGTACTTC.

The J gene is TRBJ2-5, the V gene TRBV30, with 12 bases lining up with TRBD1. Unmatched junction bases numbered 3, after V lost 5 bases and J lost 5 bases. The CDR3 totals 13 residues. Germline V gene sequence: CDR1 GTSNPN, CDR2 SVGIG (reference sequence). The CDR3 is CAWGTGGWETQYF. CDR3 in DNA: TGTGCCTGGGGGACAGGGGGCTGGGAGACCCAGTACTTC.

The chain couples TRBV27 to TRBJ2-1; 8 nucleotides line up with TRBD2. The CDR3 contains 16 residues. V lost 2 bases and J lost 5; bases outside the gene matches: 8. CDR1 and CDR2 (germline): MNHEY, SMNVEV (reference sequence). The CDR3 nucleotides are TGTGCCAGCAGTTTAATGTTCGGGGGGGTGAACAATGAGCAGTTCTTC. Protein sequence: CASSLMFGGVNNEQFF.

The chain links TRBV5-1 to TRBJ2-3, with D unresolved. The V gene's germline CDR1 is SGHRS and CDR2 YFSETQ. This CDR3 is built from 14 residues. Trimming took off 3 bases at V and 2 bases at J, with 10 bases between the two ends. CDR3 DNA: TGCGCCAGCAGCTCAGACGACAACACAGATACGCAGTATTTT. As protein: CASSSDDNTDTQYF. Supplemented by reference TRBV5-1 and TRBJ2-3, the full variable domain reads KAGVTQTPRYLIKTRGQQVTLSCSPISGHRSVSWYQQTPGQGLQFLFEYFSETQRNKGNFPGRFSGRQFSNSRSEMNVSTLELGDSALYLCASSSDDNTDTQYFGPGTRLTVL.

V is TRBV7-3 and J is TRBJ2-1; the D is unclear. Germline-derived CDR1 and CDR2 are SGHTA and FQGTGA. Trimming pared 1 base from V and 0 bases from J, leaving 7 bases between. CDR3 length: 15 amino acids. The CDR3 coding sequence is TGTGCCAGCAGCTTAATGAGGAGCTCCTACAATGAGCAGTTCTTC. Amino acid sequence: CASSLMRSSYNEQFF.

The chain links TRBV6-1 to TRBJ1-1; 9 bases are shared with TRBD1. Germline V gene data show CDR1 as MNHNS and CDR2 as SASEGT. With 6 bases clipped from V and 4 bases from J, the junction kept 9 bases outside the gene matches. The CDR3 length is 15 residues. The CDR3 coding sequence is TGTGCCAGCAGACCAATCGACAGGGGGGTCACTGAAGCTTTCTTT. As protein: CASRPIDRGVTEAFF.

The chain employs TRBV7-9 and TRBJ2-7; TRBD1 aligns across 7 bases. Per the germline V gene, CDR1 is SEHNR and CDR2 is FQNEAQ (reference sequence). The junction had 7 bases not matched to a gene; V was cut back by 5 bases and J by 6 bases. The CDR3 extends over 13 amino acids. The CDR3 here is CASSGEGQSEQYF. For the CDR3, the DNA is TGTGCCAGCAGCGGAGAGGGACAGTCCGAGCAGTACTTC.

This chain joins TRBV7-8 and TRBJ2-7; no reliable D call. Looked up from germline, CDR1 is SGHVS and CDR2 is FQNEAQ. The CDR3 runs to 14 residues. V lost 5 bases and J 1 base, leaving 12 bases between the germline ends. In DNA, the CDR3 is TGTGCCAGCAGCCTCCCCGGTATATCCTACGAGCAGTACTTC. Translation gives CASSLPGISYEQYF.

The V and J genes are TRBV7-3 and TRBJ2-1; 12 bases map to TRBD2. Trimming cost V 5 bases and J 7 bases; bases outside gene matches: 12. Germline V lookup: CDR1 SGHTA, CDR2 FQGTGA. The CDR3 has 17 residues. CDR3 loop: CASSLRLAGALGNEQFF. In DNA, the CDR3 is TGTGCCAGCAGCCTAAGACTAGCGGGAGCTCTGGGGAATGAGCAGTTCTTC.

For the CDR3, the DNA is TGTGCCAGCAGTTCCCTAGGGGGTGTTAGGGAGACCCAGTACTTC. This codes for CASSSLGGVRETQYF. The chain recombines TRBV6-5 with TRBJ2-5; TRBD1 is a possible D gene (6 bases). The germline CDR1 and CDR2 sequences are MNHEY and SVGAGI. V dropped 4 bases and J dropped 5 bases, with 17 bases sitting between them. The length of the CDR3 is 15 residues.

The chain has TRBV2 and TRBJ1-1; D is perhaps TRBD1 (6 bases). Trimming pared 6 bases from V and 1 base from J, leaving 12 bases between. CDR3 length equals 14 residues. Germline CDR1 reads SNHLY; CDR2 reads FYNNEI. Here the CDR3 DNA reads TGTGCCAGCAGGTTCCTACAGGGGAACACTGAAGCTTTCTTT. Encoded protein: CASRFLQGNTEAFF.

The chain links TRBV28 to TRBJ1-4, with 9 bases matching TRBD1. CDR1 and CDR2 from the germline V gene are MDHEN and SYDVKM. The ends lost 2 bases at V and 8 bases at J; junction bases unmatched: 9. The CDR3 loop spans 16 amino acids. CDR3 sequence (DNA): TGTGCCAGCAGTTTACCCGTGACAGGGGGTGGCGAAAAACTGTTTTTT. As protein: CASSLPVTGGGEKLFF.

The V gene is TRBV4-3, the J gene TRBJ2-1, with 9 bases matching TRBD1. Germline V gene data show CDR1 as LGHNA and CDR2 as YSLEER. J was trimmed by 12 bases and V by 2 bases; bases with no gene match: 11. CDR3 length: 15 residues. The CDR3 coding sequence is TGCGCCAGCAGCCAAATCCGGGACAGGGCAGATTTGCAGTTCTTC. This gives the protein CASSQIRDRADLQFF.

The V call is TRBV29-1, the J call TRBJ2-1, with TRBD2 matching over 8 bases. The V and J ends lost 4 bases and 0 bases, in that order; junction bases with no gene match: 5. This CDR3 has 15 amino acids. Germline V CDR1 and CDR2: SQVTM, ANQGSEA. CDR3 sequence (DNA): TGCAGCGTTGCGCGGGGGGCGAGCTCCTACAATGAGCAGTTCTTC. This encodes CSVARGASSYNEQFF.

The chain employs TRBV7-9 and TRBJ2-7; TRBD1 is a possible D gene (6 bases). Trimming took off 0 bases at V and 0 bases at J, with 15 bases between the two ends. In germline, CDR1 is SEHNR, CDR2 FQNEAQ (reference sequence). The CDR3 sequence is 17 residues long. The DNA of the CDR3 is TGTGCCAGCAGCTTAGCGGGGCAGATGGGGGCCTCCTACGAGCAGTACTTC. Its translation is CASSLAGQMGASYEQYF.

V gene TRBV27 combines with J gene TRBJ1-5; the D is unclear. Trimming left V 4 bases short and J 3 bases short, with 16 bases between. CDR3 length equals 16 residues. The V gene's germline CDR1 is MNHEY and CDR2 SMNVEV (reference sequence). CDR3 amino acids: CASSSGFLPINQPQHF. The CDR3 DNA follows: TGTGCCAGCAGTTCCGGGTTCCTCCCTATCAATCAGCCCCAGCATTTT.

The rearrangement joins TRBV5-4 to TRBJ2-7; 10 positions match TRBD1. Germline CDR1 SGHNT, CDR2 YYREEE (reference sequence). CDR3 length: 15 residues. The V and J ends lost 4 bases and 6 bases, in that order; junction bases with no gene match: 10. The CDR3 bases are TGTGCCAGCAGCCTCGCCTGGGACAGGGGAGGCGAGCAGTACTTC. Translated, it gives CASSLAWDRGGEQYF.

As to this clone: Mismatch with germline at one junction end may stem from a read error. The chain uses TRBV5-1 and TRBJ2-5; TRBD1 aligns across 7 bases. The CDR3 is 17 residues long. CDR1 and CDR2 from the germline V gene are SGHRS and YFSETQ. The DNA of the CDR3 is TGCGCCAGCACCTTGGGGCTCTTACGGGACAGCCCAGAGACCCAGTACTTC. It yields the protein CASTLGLLRDSPETQYF.

The gene calls are TRBV7-9 and TRBJ1-4; D is possibly TRBD1 (5 bases). The germline CDR1 and CDR2 sequences are SEHNR and FQNEAQ (reference sequence). The CDR3 is made up of 15 amino acids. Trimming pared 1 base from V and 8 bases from J, leaving 14 bases between. CDR3 amino acids: CASSLDGAREEKLFF. In DNA, the CDR3 is TGTGCCAGCAGCTTAGACGGGGCGCGGGAGGAAAAACTGTTTTTT. The full variable domain, with the rest looked up from reference TRBV7-9 and TRBJ1-4, is DTGVSQNPRHKITKRGQNVTFRCDPISEHNRLYWYRQTLGQGPEFLTYFQNEAQLEKSRLLSDRFSAERPKGSFSTLEIQRTEQGDSAMYLCASSLDGAREEKLFFGSGTQLSVL.

The chain links TRBV5-5 to TRBJ1-2; D is possibly TRBD1 (6 bases). The germline CDR1 and CDR2 sequences are SGHKS and YYEKEE (reference sequence). The ends were cut back, 2 bases at V and 6 bases at J, with 20 bases in the middle. CDR3 length: 16 amino acids. CDR3 protein: CASSFTGTPSGDGYTF. The CDR3 DNA is TGTGCCAGCAGCTTTACCGGGACACCTTCCGGGGATGGCTACACCTTC. The full variable domain, its missing parts supplied by reference TRBV5-5 and TRBJ1-2, is DAGVTQSPTHLIKTRGQQVTLRCSPISGHKSVSWYQQVLGQGPQFIFQYYEKEERGRGNFPDRFSARQFPNYSSELNVNALLLGDSALYLCASSFTGTPSGDGYTFGSGTRLTVV.

The genes are TRBV10-1 and TRBJ2-1, with D perhaps TRBD2 (6 bases). V lost 0 bases to trimming and J lost 2 bases, with 8 bases between them. CDR1 WNHNN and CDR2 SYGVQD come from the germline V gene (reference sequence). This CDR3 spans 15 amino acids. The chain's CDR3 is CASSESVAAYNEQFF. DNA for the CDR3: TGCGCCAGCAGTGAGTCGGTAGCGGCCTACAATGAGCAGTTCTTC.

The chain employs TRBV2 and TRBJ2-5, with 8 bases matching TRBD1. Germline assignment: CDR1 SNHLY and CDR2 FYNNEI. The CDR3 length is 15 residues. V was clipped by 3 bases and J by 5 bases; unmatched bases: 8. Here the CDR3 reads CASSDIQGAHETQYF. CDR3 sequence (DNA): TGTGCCAGCAGTGATATTCAGGGGGCGCATGAGACCCAGTACTTC.